Listed below are T cell receptor beta chains from one sample, sequenced in a study of post-analysis software for immune sequencing data. One entry per CDR3 protein, called by TCRdb with MiXCR from the PCR reads. Here the sample spans 550,000 to 700,000 distinct CDR3 sequences, roughly 47% being singletons. The sample was blood. These TCRs come from a girl aged 10 to 17 with multiple sclerosis. Both conserved end residues are part of each CDR3. The order of the fields is V gene, D gene, J gene, clone size, CDR3 protein. D genes are given only for firm matches. Clone size is stated in some rows and not others, as once, few, many or a class when expanded.

v_call: TRBV12-3/TRBV12-4; d_call: TRBD2; j_call: TRBJ2-7; clone_size: NA; cdr3_aa: CASSLGTSGRAPGEQYF
v_call: TRBV27; d_call: NA; j_call: TRBJ2-3; clone_size: few; cdr3_aa: CASWTAGTDTQYF
v_call: TRBV7-2; d_call: TRBD1; j_call: TRBJ1-4; clone_size: NA; cdr3_aa: CASSPRQGLTNEKLFF
v_call: TRBV7-8; d_call: NA; j_call: TRBJ2-2; clone_size: NA; cdr3_aa: CASSLDRRVLGELFF
v_call: TRBV6-6; d_call: TRBD1; j_call: TRBJ2-7; clone_size: NA; cdr3_aa: CASGTRGRQGYEQYF
v_call: TRBV2; d_call: TRBD1; j_call: TRBJ1-1; clone_size: NA; cdr3_aa: CAGRKTGANTEAFF
v_call: TRBV7-2; d_call: TRBD1; j_call: TRBJ1-2; clone_size: NA; cdr3_aa: CASSLAPGQVLGYTF
v_call: TRBV7-9; d_call: NA; j_call: TRBJ2-3; clone_size: few; cdr3_aa: CASSFSRVWSTDTQYF
v_call: TRBV11-1; d_call: NA; j_call: NA; clone_size: NA; cdr3_aa: CASSSIYASGEQYF
v_call: TRBV4-1; d_call: NA; j_call: TRBJ1-2; clone_size: few; cdr3_aa: CASSQASRRAIGYTF